These T cell receptor beta chains were read from a single sample in a study of T cells in Graves' hyperthyroidism and ophthalmopathy. A single record per CDR3 protein comes from TCRdb applying MiXCR to the multiplex PCR reads. Of around 700,000 distinct CDR3 sequences detected, around a sixth appear once; the ten largest clones hold approximately 16%. The sequenced sample was blood. The receptors were gathered from a woman aged 45 to 65 with Graves' hyperthyroidism that later progressed to Graves' ophthalmopathy. CDR3s include the opening cysteine and the closing phenylalanine or tryptophan. The order of the fields is D gene, CDR3 length, J gene, V gene, clone size, CDR3 protein, CDR3 DNA. A D gene is named only where the DNA matches it firmly. Some rows have no size entry. The others give once, few or many, or a class for an expanded clone.

D gene: TRBD2; CDR3 length: 14; J gene: TRBJ2-1; V gene: TRBV12-3/TRBV12-4; clone size: few; CDR3 protein: CASSEGLAVNEQFF; CDR3 DNA: TGTGCCAGTTCCGAGGGACTAGCGGTAAATGAGCAGTTCTTC
D gene: -; CDR3 length: 16; J gene: TRBJ2-3; V gene: TRBV2; clone size: many; CDR3 protein: CASLGQYLSSTDTQYF; CDR3 DNA: TGTGCCAGCTTGGGTCAATACCTTTCAAGCACAGATACGCAGTATTTT
D gene: TRBD1; CDR3 length: 15; J gene: TRBJ1-5; V gene: TRBV2; clone size: -; CDR3 protein: CASSGRTGGNQPQHF; CDR3 DNA: TGTGCCAGCAGTGGTCGGACAGGGGGCAATCAGCCCCAGCATTTT
D gene: -; CDR3 length: 13; J gene: TRBJ1-5; V gene: TRBV7-3; clone size: -; CDR3 protein: CASSLAEGAPQHF; CDR3 DNA: TGTGCCAGCAGCTTAGCGGAGGGAGCGCCCCAGCATTTT
D gene: -; CDR3 length: 13; J gene: TRBJ1-2; V gene: TRBV20-1; clone size: many; CDR3 protein: CSARLAVNYGYTF; CDR3 DNA: TGCAGTGCTAGATTGGCAGTCAACTATGGCTACACCTTC
D gene: TRBD2; CDR3 length: 14; J gene: TRBJ2-3; V gene: TRBV7-9; clone size: -; CDR3 protein: CASSSGGSRNTQYF; CDR3 DNA: TGTGCCAGCAGCTCGGGGGGTTCGCGGAATACGCAGTATTTT
D gene: TRBD2; CDR3 length: 12; J gene: TRBJ2-5; V gene: TRBV2; clone size: many; CDR3 protein: CASGGGSETQYF; CDR3 DNA: TGTGCCAGCGGGGGGGGGAGCGAGACCCAGTACTTC
D gene: TRBD1; CDR3 length: 12; J gene: TRBJ2-3; V gene: TRBV27; clone size: -; CDR3 protein: CASSPPGQKQYF; CDR3 DNA: TGTGCCAGCAGTCCCCCGGGACAGAAGCAGTATTTT
D gene: -; CDR3 length: 14; J gene: TRBJ2-1; V gene: TRBV2; clone size: many; CDR3 protein: CASSELESYNEQFF; CDR3 DNA: TGTGCCAGCAGTGAATTGGAGTCCTACAATGAGCAGTTCTTC
D gene: TRBD2; CDR3 length: 17; J gene: TRBJ2-1; V gene: TRBV11-2; clone size: -; CDR3 protein: CASSQDPGGGGDNEQFF; CDR3 DNA: TGTGCCAGCAGCCAAGATCCGGGGGGGGGAGGGGACAATGAGCAGTTCTTC